One sample yielded the 14 T cell receptor beta chains listed below, sequenced in a study of naive and memory T cell subsets. TCR cDNA received a 3' ligated oligonucleotide that carried a UMI. Ligated cDNA underwent four rounds of PCR with nested alpha and beta constant region primers and SP2. TCRdb re-called the 5' RACE reads with MiXCR, one entry per CDR3 protein. The data show more than 60,000 distinct CDR3 sequences, roughly 8.1% seen once. These receptors originate from a female donor in good health.

This clonotype showed up many times. The V call is TRBV7-3, the J call TRBJ2-2; 8 bases align to TRBD1. The germline gives CDR1 SGHTA, CDR2 FQGTGA. The CDR3 has 16 residues. J was trimmed by 1 base and V by 2 bases; bases with no gene match: 3. The CDR3 region has the DNA TGTGCCAGCAGCTTAGGTGGACAGGGGAACACCGGGGAGCTGTTTTTT. It codes for CASSLGGQGNTGELFF.

This clonotype was counted between two and nine times. V and J are TRBV5-4 and TRBJ2-3; TRBD2 matches 7 bases. The CDR3 consists of 15 residues. J lost 3 bases, V lost 5 bases, and 9 bases had no gene match. Germline assignment: CDR1 SGHNT and CDR2 YYREEE (reference sequence). CDR3 residues: CASRADYGGTDTQYF. The CDR3 DNA reads TGTGCCAGCAGGGCGGACTACGGGGGGACAGATACGCAGTATTTT.

This clonotype was counted only a few times. This chain joins TRBV19 and TRBJ1-1, with 9 bases that match TRBD1. Trimming took 5 bases from V and 4 from J; bases not matched to a gene: 5. Germline V lookup: CDR1 LNHDA, CDR2 SQIVND (reference sequence). CDR3 length: 14 residues. The chain's CDR3 is CASSGGTGSTEAFF. CDR3 bases: TGTGCCAGTAGTGGCGGGACAGGGAGCACTGAAGCTTTCTTT.

The chain couples TRBV11-3 to TRBJ1-3; maybe TRBD1 (5 bases). Germline CDR1 and CDR2: SGHNT and YENEEA. This CDR3 region has 16 residues. Trimming stripped 4 bases from V and 0 bases from J, with 13 bases between. The CDR3 here is CASSSTDIISGNTIYF. CDR3 DNA: TGTGCCAGCAGCTCCACGGACATTATCTCTGGAAACACCATATATTTT.

This clonotype has a count of ten or more. The chain joins TRBV12-3 or TRBV12-4 to TRBJ1-2; D remains unclear. V dropped 2 bases and J dropped 2 bases, with 12 bases sitting between them. The CDR3 consists of 15 residues. The CDR3 region is CASSLNPGSNYGYTF. The CDR3 coding sequence is TGTGCCAGCAGTTTAAATCCCGGGAGCAACTATGGCTACACCTTC.

V and J are TRBV20-1 and TRBJ1-5; D is ambiguous. Per the germline V gene, CDR1 is DFQATT and CDR2 is SNEGSKA (reference sequence). The CDR3 spans 13 residues. Trimming stripped 3 bases from V and 4 bases from J, with 10 bases between. The chain's CDR3 is CSASRDANQPQHF. DNA of the CDR3: TGCAGTGCTAGTAGGGATGCGAATCAGCCCCAGCATTTT.

This clonotype showed up many times. The V and J genes are TRBV11-2 and TRBJ1-5; D ambiguous. Trimming shortened V by 5 bases and J by 3 bases, and 11 bases separated the two germline ends. The CDR3 sequence is 14 residues long. The V gene's germline CDR1 is SGHAT and CDR2 FQNNGV. Written as DNA, the CDR3 is TGTGCCAGCAGCGCGGCGAGCGTCAATCAGCCCCAGCATTTT. It yields the protein CASSAASVNQPQHF.

The rearrangement links TRBV20-1 to TRBJ2-3; the D is unclear. The germline V and J ends were trimmed by 1 base and 8 bases, with 10 bases remaining between them. This CDR3 is 12 amino acids long. Germline V CDR1 and CDR2: DFQATT, SNEGSKA (reference sequence). CDR3 in amino acids: CSARVFGGTQYF. CDR3 DNA: TGCAGTGCTAGAGTATTTGGTGGTACGCAGTATTTT.

This clonotype appeared many times. This sequence joins TRBV18 and TRBJ2-7; maybe TRBD2 (5 bases). This CDR3 has 15 residues. V shed 3 bases and J shed 2 bases, with 14 bases lying between them. The V gene's germline CDR1 is KGHSH and CDR2 LQKENI. CDR3 protein: CASSPGSGRPYEQYF. The CDR3 coding sequence is TGTGCCAGCTCACCGGGCAGCGGAAGGCCCTACGAGCAGTACTTC.

The rearrangement joins TRBV7-2 to TRBJ1-1, with a weak D call TRBD1 (6 bases). Germline CDR1 and CDR2: SGHTA and FQGNSA. Trimming removed 4 bases from V and 1 base from J, with 13 bases in between. This CDR3 contains 15 residues. DNA for the CDR3: TGTGCCAGCAGCTCTCTGACAGGAAGGAACACTGAAGCTTTCTTT. Translating gives CASSSLTGRNTEAFF. Filled out from reference TRBV7-2 and TRBJ1-1, the complete variable domain reads GAGVSQSPSNKVTEKGKDVELRCDPISGHTALYWYRQSLGQGLEFLIYFQGNSAPDKSGLPSDRFSAERTGGSVSTLTIQRTQQEDSAVYLCASSSLTGRNTEAFFGQGTRLTVV.

There are many counts of this clonotype. The chain couples TRBV12-3 or TRBV12-4 to TRBJ1-1; D gene unclear. V lost 5 bases and J lost 2, with 9 bases in between. This CDR3 contains 13 residues. The CDR3 region has the DNA TGTGCCAGCAGTCCTCCGGGAAACACTGAAGCTTTCTTT. Its translation is CASSPPGNTEAFF.

This clonotype occurred a few times. V gene TRBV5-1 combines with J gene TRBJ2-1; 7 positions agree with TRBD1. This CDR3 has 14 residues. Germline V CDR1 and CDR2: SGHRS, YFSETQ. J gave up 4 bases and V 4 bases, and 5 bases lay outside the gene matches. CDR3 sequence: CASSPGQRYNEQFF. Here the CDR3 DNA reads TGCGCCAGCAGCCCGGGACAGAGGTACAATGAGCAGTTCTTC.

In this sample, this clonotype turned up a few times. The V call is TRBV12-3 or TRBV12-4, the J call TRBJ2-7, with unresolved D. V was cut by 8 bases and J by 1 base, with 18 bases left in between. This CDR3 is built from 15 residues. The CDR3 here is CASQAPTADSYEQYF. CDR3 nucleotides: TGTGCCAGCCAAGCCCCGACCGCGGATTCCTACGAGCAGTACTTC.

V gene TRBV28 combines with J gene TRBJ2-1, with 10 bases identical to TRBD2. Germline assignment: CDR1 MDHEN and CDR2 SYDVKM. CDR3 length equals 17 residues. V was pared by 1 base and J by 2 bases, with 5 bases of the junction left unmatched. For the CDR3, the DNA is TGTGCCAGCAGTTTATTAGCGGGGGGTGCAGCCTACAATGAGCAGTTCTTC. It translates to CASSLLAGGAAYNEQFF.